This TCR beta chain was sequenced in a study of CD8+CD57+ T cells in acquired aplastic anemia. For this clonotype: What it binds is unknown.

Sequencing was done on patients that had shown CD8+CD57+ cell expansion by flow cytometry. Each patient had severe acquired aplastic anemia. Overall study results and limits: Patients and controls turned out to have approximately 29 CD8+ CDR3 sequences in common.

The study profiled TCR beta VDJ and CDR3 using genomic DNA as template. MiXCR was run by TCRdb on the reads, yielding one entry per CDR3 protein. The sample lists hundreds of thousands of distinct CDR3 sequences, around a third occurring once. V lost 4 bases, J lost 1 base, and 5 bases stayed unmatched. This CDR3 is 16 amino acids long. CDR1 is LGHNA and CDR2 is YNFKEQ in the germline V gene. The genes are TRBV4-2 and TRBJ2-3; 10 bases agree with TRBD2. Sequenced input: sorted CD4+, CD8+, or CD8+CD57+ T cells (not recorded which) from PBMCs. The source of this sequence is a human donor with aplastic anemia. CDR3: CASSLVAGGGTDTQYF. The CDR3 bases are TGTGCCAGCAGCCTAGTAGCGGGGGGCGGCACAGATACGCAGTATTTT.